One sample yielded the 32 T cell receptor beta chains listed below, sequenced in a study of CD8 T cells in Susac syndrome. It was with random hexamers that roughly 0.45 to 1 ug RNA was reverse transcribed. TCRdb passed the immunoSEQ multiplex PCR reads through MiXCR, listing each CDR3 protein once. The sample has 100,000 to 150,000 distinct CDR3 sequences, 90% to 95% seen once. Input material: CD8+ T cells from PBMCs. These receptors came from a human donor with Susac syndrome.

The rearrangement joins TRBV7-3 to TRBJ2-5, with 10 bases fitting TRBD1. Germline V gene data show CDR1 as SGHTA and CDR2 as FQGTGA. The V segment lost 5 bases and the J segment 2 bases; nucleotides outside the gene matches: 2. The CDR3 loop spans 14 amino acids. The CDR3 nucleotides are TGTGCCAGCAGCGGGGGACAGGGGCAAGAGACCCAGTACTTC. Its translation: CASSGGQGQETQYF.

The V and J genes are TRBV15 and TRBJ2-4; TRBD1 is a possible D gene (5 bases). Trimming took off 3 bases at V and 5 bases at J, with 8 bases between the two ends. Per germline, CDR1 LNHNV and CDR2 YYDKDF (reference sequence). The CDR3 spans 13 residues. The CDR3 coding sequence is TGTGCCACCAGCAGGCCGACAGAAAACATTCAGTACTTC. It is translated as CATSRPTENIQYF.

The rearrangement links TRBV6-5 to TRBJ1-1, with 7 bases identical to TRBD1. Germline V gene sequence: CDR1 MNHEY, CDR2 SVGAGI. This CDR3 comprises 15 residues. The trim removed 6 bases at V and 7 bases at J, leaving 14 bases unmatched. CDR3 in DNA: TGTGCCAGCAGCGACCAGCCCAGGGGGGATCTTGAAGCTTTCTTT. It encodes CASSDQPRGDLEAFF.

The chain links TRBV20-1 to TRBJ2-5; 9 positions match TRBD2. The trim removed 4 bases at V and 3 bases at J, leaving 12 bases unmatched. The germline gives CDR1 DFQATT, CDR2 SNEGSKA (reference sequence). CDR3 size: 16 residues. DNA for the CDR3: TGCAGTGCTATCCCGATTCTAGCGGGGAGAAAAGAGACCCAGTACTTC. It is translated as CSAIPILAGRKETQYF.

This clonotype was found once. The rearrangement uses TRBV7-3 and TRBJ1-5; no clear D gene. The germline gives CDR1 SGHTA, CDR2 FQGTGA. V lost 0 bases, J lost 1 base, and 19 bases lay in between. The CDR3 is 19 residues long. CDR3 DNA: TGTGCCAGCAGCTTAACTTTAAACCGCCCGGGTCGCAGCAATCAGCCCCAGCATTTT. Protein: CASSLTLNRPGRSNQPQHF.

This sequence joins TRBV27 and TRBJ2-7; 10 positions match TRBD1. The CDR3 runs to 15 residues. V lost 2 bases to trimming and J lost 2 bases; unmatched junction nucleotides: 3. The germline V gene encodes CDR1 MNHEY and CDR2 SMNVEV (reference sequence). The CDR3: CASSLGTGAPYEQYF. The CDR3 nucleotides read TGTGCCAGCAGTTTAGGGACAGGGGCTCCCTACGAGCAGTACTTC.

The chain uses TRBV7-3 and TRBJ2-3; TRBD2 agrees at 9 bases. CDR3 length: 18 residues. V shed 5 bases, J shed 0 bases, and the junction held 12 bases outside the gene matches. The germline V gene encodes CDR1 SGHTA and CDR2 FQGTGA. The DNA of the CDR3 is TGTGCCAGCAGCCCGATAACGCCGGCGGGAGGGAGCACAGATACGCAGTATTTT. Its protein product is CASSPITPAGGSTDTQYF.

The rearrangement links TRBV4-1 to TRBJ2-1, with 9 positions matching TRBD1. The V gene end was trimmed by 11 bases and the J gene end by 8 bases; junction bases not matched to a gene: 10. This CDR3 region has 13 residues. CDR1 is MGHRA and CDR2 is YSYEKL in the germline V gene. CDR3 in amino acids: CAGGQGTMDEQFF. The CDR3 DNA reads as TGCGCCGGAGGACAGGGGACGATGGATGAGCAGTTCTTC.

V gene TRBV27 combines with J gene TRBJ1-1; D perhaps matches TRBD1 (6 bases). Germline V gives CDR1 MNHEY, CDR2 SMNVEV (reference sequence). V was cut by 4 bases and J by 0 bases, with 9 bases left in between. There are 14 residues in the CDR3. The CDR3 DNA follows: TGTGCCAGCAGTTCGGACAGCATGAACACTGAAGCTTTCTTT. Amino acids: CASSSDSMNTEAFF.

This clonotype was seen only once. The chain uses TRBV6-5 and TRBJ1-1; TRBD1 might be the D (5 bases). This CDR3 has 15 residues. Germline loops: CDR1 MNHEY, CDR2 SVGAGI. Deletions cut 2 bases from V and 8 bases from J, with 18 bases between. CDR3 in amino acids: CASSYGDRRGGEAFF. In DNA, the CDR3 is TGTGCCAGCAGTTACGGGGACCGACGGGGAGGAGAAGCTTTCTTT.

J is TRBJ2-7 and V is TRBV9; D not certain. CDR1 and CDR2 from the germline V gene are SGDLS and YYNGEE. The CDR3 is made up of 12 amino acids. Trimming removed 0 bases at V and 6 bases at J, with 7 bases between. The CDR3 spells CASSVGGTEQYF. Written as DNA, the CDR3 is TGTGCCAGCAGCGTAGGGGGTACCGAGCAGTACTTC.

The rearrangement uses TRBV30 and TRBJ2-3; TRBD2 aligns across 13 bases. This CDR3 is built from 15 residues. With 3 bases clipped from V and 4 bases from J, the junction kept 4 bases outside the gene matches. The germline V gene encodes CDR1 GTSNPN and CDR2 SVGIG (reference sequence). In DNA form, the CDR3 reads TGTGCCTGGAGCACACTAGCGGGAGGGCCAGATACGCAGTATTTT. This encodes CAWSTLAGGPDTQYF.

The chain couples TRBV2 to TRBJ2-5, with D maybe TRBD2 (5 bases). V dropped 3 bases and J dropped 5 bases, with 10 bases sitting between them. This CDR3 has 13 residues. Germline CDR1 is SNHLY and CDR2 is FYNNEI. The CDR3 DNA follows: TGTGCCAGCAGTGACGGAACGGGGGAGACCCAGTACTTC. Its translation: CASSDGTGETQYF. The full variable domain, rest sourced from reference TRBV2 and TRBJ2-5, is EPEVTQTPSHQVTQMGQEVILRCVPISNHLYFYWYRQILGQKVEFLVSFYNNEISEKSEIFDDQFSVERPDGSNFTLKIRSTKLEDSAMYFCASSDGTGETQYFGPGTRLLVL.

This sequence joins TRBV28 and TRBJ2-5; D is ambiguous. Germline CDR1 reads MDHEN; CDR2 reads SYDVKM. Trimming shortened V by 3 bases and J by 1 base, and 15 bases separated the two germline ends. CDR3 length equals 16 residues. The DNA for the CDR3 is TGTGCCAGCAGTTTCGGCGAATCGTCCCTCCAAGAGACCCAGTACTTC. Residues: CASSFGESSLQETQYF.

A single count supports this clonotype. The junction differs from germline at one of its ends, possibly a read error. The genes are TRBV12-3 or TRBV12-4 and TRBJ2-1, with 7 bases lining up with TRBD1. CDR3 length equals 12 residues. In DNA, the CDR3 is TGTGCCAGCAGTGCCTACCGGGACAGTGGATCCTTC. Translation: CASSAYRDSGSF.

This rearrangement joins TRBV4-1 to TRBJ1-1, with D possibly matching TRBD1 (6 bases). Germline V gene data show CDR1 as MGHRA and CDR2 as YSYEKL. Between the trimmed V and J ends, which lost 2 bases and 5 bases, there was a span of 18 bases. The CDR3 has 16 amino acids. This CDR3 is CASSQRSGTFGTEAFF. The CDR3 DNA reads TGCGCCAGCAGCCAACGGTCCGGGACATTTGGGACTGAAGCTTTCTTT.

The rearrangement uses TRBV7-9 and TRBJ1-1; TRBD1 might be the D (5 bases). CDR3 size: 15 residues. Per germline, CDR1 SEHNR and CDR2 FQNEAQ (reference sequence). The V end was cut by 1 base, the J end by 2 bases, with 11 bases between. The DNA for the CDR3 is TGTGCCAGCAGCTTAGAGGCAGGGATAAACACTGAAGCTTTCTTT. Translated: CASSLEAGINTEAFF. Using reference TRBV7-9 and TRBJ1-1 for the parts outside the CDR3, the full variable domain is DTGVSQNPRHKITKRGQNVTFRCDPISEHNRLYWYRQTLGQGPEFLTYFQNEAQLEKSRLLSDRFSAERPKGSFSTLEIQRTEQGDSAMYLCASSLEAGINTEAFFGQGTRLTVV.

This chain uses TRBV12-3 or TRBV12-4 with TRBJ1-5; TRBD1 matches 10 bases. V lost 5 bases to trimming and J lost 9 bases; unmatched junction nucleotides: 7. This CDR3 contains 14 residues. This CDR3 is CASSQDRGVGPQHF. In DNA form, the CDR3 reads TGTGCCAGCAGTCAGGACAGGGGGGTAGGGCCCCAGCATTTT.

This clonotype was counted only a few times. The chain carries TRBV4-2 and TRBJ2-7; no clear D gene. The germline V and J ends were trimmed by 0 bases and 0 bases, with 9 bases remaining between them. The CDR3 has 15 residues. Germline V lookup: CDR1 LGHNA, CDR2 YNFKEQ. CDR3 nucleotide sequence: TGTGCCAGCAGCCAAGATTTGGGGTCCTCCTACGAGCAGTACTTC. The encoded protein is CASSQDLGSSYEQYF.

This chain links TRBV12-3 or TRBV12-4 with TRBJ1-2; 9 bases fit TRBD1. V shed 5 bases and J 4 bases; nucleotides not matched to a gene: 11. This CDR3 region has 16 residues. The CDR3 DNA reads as TGTGCCAGCAGTGACACAGGGGGCCTCGGGGTCTATGGCTACACCTTC. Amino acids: CASSDTGGLGVYGYTF.

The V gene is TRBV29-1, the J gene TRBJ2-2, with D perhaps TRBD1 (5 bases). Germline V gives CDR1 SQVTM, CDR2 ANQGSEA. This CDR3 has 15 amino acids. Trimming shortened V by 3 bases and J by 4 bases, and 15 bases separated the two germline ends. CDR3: CSVETEQESTGELFF. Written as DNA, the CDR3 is TGCAGCGTTGAGACAGAACAGGAATCCACCGGGGAGCTGTTTTTT.

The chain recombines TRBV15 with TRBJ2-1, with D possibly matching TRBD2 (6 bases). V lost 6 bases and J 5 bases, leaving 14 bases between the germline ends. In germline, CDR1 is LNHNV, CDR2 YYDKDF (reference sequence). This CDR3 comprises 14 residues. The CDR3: CATSLTRQHNEQFF. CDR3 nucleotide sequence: TGTGCCACCAGTCTGACTAGGCAGCACAATGAGCAGTTCTTC.

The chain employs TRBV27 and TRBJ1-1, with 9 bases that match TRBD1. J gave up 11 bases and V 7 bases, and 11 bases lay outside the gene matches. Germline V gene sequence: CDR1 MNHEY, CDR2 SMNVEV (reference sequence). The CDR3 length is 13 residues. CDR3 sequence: CASTPGGTGWAFF. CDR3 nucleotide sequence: TGTGCCAGCACCCCAGGCGGGACAGGGTGGGCTTTCTTT.

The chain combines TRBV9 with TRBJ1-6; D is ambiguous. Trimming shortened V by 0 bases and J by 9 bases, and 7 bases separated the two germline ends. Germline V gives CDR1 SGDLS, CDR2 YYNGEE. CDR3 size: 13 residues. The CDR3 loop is CASSVGFGSPLHF. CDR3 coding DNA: TGTGCCAGCAGCGTAGGGTTTGGTTCACCCCTCCACTTT.

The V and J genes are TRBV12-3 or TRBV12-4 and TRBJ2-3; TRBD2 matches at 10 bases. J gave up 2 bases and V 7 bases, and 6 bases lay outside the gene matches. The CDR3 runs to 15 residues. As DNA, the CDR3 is TGTGCCAGCAACCCTCTAGCGGGGGTCACAGATACGCAGTATTTT. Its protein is CASNPLAGVTDTQYF.

The CDR3 bases are TGTGCCAGCAGTGGGGGCAGGGGACTCACCGCAGACACCGGGGAGCTGTTTTTT. Encoded protein: CASSGGRGLTADTGELFF. This chain links TRBV2 with TRBJ2-2; perhaps D is TRBD1 or TRBD2 (6 bases each). Germline loops: CDR1 SNHLY, CDR2 FYNNEI. CDR3 length equals 18 residues. Trimming left V 4 bases short and J 3 bases short, with 21 bases between.

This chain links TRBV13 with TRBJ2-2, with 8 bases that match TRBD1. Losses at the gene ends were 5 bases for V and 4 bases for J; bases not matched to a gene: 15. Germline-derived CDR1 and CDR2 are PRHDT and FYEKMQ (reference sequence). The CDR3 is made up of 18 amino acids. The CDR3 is CASSRGQGAELSTGELFF. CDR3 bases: TGTGCCAGCAGCCGGGGGCAGGGGGCCGAGTTGAGCACCGGGGAGCTGTTTTTT.

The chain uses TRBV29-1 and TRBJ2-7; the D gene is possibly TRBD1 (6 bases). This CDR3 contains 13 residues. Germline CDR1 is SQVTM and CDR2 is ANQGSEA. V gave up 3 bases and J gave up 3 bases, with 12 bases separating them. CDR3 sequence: CSVDKGDSYEQYF. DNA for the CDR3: TGCAGCGTTGATAAGGGGGATAGCTACGAGCAGTACTTC.

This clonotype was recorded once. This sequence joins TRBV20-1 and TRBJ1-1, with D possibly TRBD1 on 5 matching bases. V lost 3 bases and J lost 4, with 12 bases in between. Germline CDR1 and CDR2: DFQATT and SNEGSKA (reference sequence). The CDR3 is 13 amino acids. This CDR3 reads CSARQAGGTEAFF. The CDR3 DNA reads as TGCAGTGCTAGGCAGGCCGGGGGCACTGAAGCTTTCTTT.

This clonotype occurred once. CDR3 sequence: CSARVGLAGGQQETQYF. The CDR3, as DNA: TGCAGTGCTAGGGTTGGTCTAGCGGGGGGTCAACAAGAGACCCAGTACTTC. The chain uses TRBV20-1 and TRBJ2-5, with TRBD2 identical over 11 bases. The J segment lost 2 bases and the V segment lost 3 bases, leaving 11 bases of the junction unmatched. CDR3 size: 17 residues. Germline V gene data show CDR1 as DFQATT and CDR2 as SNEGSKA (reference sequence).

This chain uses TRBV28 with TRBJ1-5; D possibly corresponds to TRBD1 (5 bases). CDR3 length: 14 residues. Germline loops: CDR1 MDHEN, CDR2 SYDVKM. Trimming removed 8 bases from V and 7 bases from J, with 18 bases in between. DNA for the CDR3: TGTGCCAGCGGCAGGGAAGGAGGTAGCCAGCCCCAGCATTTT. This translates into CASGREGGSQPQHF.

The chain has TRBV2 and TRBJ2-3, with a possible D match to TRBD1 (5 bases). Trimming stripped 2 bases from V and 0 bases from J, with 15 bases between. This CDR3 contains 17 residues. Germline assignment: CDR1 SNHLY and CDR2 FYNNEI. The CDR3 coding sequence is TGTGCCAGCAGTGAATGGCTGGGCCAGGGCAGCACAGATACGCAGTATTTT. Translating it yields CASSEWLGQGSTDTQYF.